The 22 T cell receptor beta chains in this list originate from one sample, sequenced in a study of blood T cell dynamics during melanoma immunotherapy. Produced via immunoSEQ multiplex PCR; TCRdb's table is partial and in-frame only. The sample has about 28,000 clones, over 70% seen once. Sample time point: week 3, after first cycle of checkpoint inhibitor. This specimen was blood, taken from a patient treated with checkpoint blockade. These receptors all stem from a human donor with melanoma.

Only a few counts were recorded for this clone. CDR3 loop: CASSELGQGNTEAFF. The CDR3 DNA follows: TGTGCCAGCAGTGAACTGGGACAGGGTAACACTGAAGCTTTCTTT. V is TRBV6-1 and J is TRBJ1-1, with TRBD1 matching over 9 bases. The CDR3 consists of 15 residues. The ends lost 2 bases at V and 2 bases at J; junction bases unmatched: 3. Germline V gene lookup returns CDR1 MNHNS and CDR2 SASEGT.

The CDR3 loop reads CASERRTSGGGSTDTQYF. CDR3 in DNA: TGCGCCAGCGAACGACGGACTAGCGGGGGAGGTAGCACAGATACGCAGTATTTT. The chain is built from TRBV5-1 and TRBJ2-3; 13 bases agree with TRBD2. Germline loops: CDR1 SGHRS, CDR2 YFSETQ. V lost 7 bases and J lost 0; bases outside the gene matches: 11. The CDR3 covers 18 residues.

The CDR3 spells CASSRTGKETQYF. The CDR3 DNA reads TGTGCCAGCAGCAGGACAGGGAAAGAGACCCAGTACTTC. The chain links TRBV21-1 to TRBJ2-5; TRBD1 is the table's D call and was not checked against the DNA. TRBV21-1 is given as a pseudogene. The CDR3 totals 13 residues.

The chain carries TRBV7-9 and TRBJ1-4, with 7 positions matching TRBD1. V gave up 5 bases and J gave up 8 bases; unmatched junction bases: 11. The CDR3 sequence is 15 residues long. Germline assignment: CDR1 SEHNR and CDR2 FQNEAQ (reference sequence). In DNA, the CDR3 is TGTGCCAGCAGCATCCTGACAGGGCGGGGAGAAAAACTGTTTTTT. Translation gives CASSILTGRGEKLFF.

The count of this clone is one. The chain has TRBV11-2 and TRBJ2-7, with 12 bases identical to TRBD2. CDR1 is SGHAT and CDR2 is FQNNGV in the germline V gene. With 5 bases clipped from V and 3 bases from J, the junction kept 5 bases outside the gene matches. This CDR3 region has 15 residues. The CDR3, as DNA: TGTGCCAGCAGCAGGTCTAGCGGGGGGGGCTACGAGCAGTACTTC. Protein: CASSRSSGGGYEQYF.

The gene calls are TRBV15 and TRBJ2-3, with TRBD1 matching 7 bases. Per the germline V gene, CDR1 is LNHNV and CDR2 is YYDKDF (reference sequence). The CDR3 length is 17 residues. Losses at the gene ends were 0 bases for V and 4 bases for J; bases not matched to a gene: 10. The CDR3 bases are TGTGCCACCAGCAGAGACGCCGTTACAGGGGAAGCAGATACGCAGTATTTT. Translating it yields CATSRDAVTGEADTQYF.

The V gene is TRBV18, the J gene TRBJ1-2; 7 bases line up with TRBD1. The V and J ends lost 2 bases and 14 bases, in that order; junction bases with no gene match: 14. Germline V gene sequence: CDR1 KGHSH, CDR2 LQKENI. The CDR3 contains 14 residues. The CDR3 region has the DNA TGTGCCAGCTCACCATCCTATCCGGGACAGCTGGGAACCTTC. Translation: CASSPSYPGQLGTF.

In this sample, this clone turned up a few times. The chain is built from TRBV4-1 and TRBJ1-5; the D gene is possibly TRBD1 (6 bases). Between the trimmed V and J ends, which lost 0 bases and 0 bases, there was a span of 9 bases. The CDR3 is 16 residues long. CDR1 and CDR2 from the germline V gene are MGHRA and YSYEKL. CDR3: CASSQEAGASNQPQHF. The CDR3 DNA sequence: TGCGCCAGCAGCCAAGAAGCGGGGGCTAGCAATCAGCCCCAGCATTTT.

CDR3 sequence: CASSPDRNTGELFF. CDR3 bases: TGTGCCAGCTCACCAGACAGAAACACCGGGGAGCTGTTTTTT. The genes are TRBV18 and TRBJ2-2; TRBD1 is a possible D gene (5 bases). Germline CDR1 KGHSH, CDR2 LQKENI. The CDR3 is 14 amino acids. Trimming stripped 2 bases from V and 2 bases from J, with 6 bases between.

The sample holds a few counts of this clone. This sequence joins TRBV7-8 and TRBJ2-1; D gene ambiguous. Germline V CDR1 and CDR2: SGHVS, FQNEAQ. The CDR3 consists of 15 residues. V was trimmed by 0 bases and J by 7 bases, leaving 13 bases between them. Written as DNA, the CDR3 is TGTGCCAGCAGCTTAGCAGCTGCAGGAAAGAATGAGCAGTTCTTC. This gives the protein CASSLAAAGKNEQFF.

The gene calls are TRBV2 and TRBJ1-1, with 7 bases lining up with TRBD1. The CDR3 totals 13 residues. Trimming at V came to 6 bases and at J to 4 bases, leaving 5 bases not matched to a gene. CDR1 and CDR2 from the germline V gene are SNHLY and FYNNEI. This CDR3 is CASRGSGGTEAFF. The CDR3 nucleotides are TGTGCCAGCAGGGGATCAGGGGGCACTGAAGCTTTCTTT.

The chain recombines TRBV2 with TRBJ1-5; 8 bases match TRBD1. The J segment lost 5 bases and the V segment lost 6 bases, leaving 3 bases of the junction unmatched. The CDR3 consists of 13 residues. Per the germline V gene, CDR1 is SNHLY and CDR2 is FYNNEI. The CDR3 DNA follows: TGTGCCAGCAGCCAGGGGGCCGATCAGCCCCAGCATTTT. It specifies CASSQGADQPQHF. Variable domain in full (rest from reference TRBV2 and TRBJ1-5): EPEVTQTPSHQVTQMGQEVILRCVPISNHLYFYWYRQILGQKVEFLVSFYNNEISEKSEIFDDQFSVERPDGSNFTLKIRSTKLEDSAMYFCASSQGADQPQHFGDGTRLSIL.

CDR3 nucleotides: TGTGCCAGCAGTGCCACGGACCCTAGCGGGATCCTCCCAGATACGCAGTATTTT. Protein sequence: CASSATDPSGILPDTQYF. The gene calls are TRBV28 and TRBJ2-3; 9 bases are a match to TRBD2. CDR1 MDHEN and CDR2 SYDVKM come from the germline V gene. This CDR3 has 18 amino acids. The trim removed 5 bases at V and 4 bases at J, leaving 16 bases unmatched.

The chain uses TRBV4-3 and TRBJ1-6; 11 bases agree with TRBD1. CDR1 is LGHNA, CDR2 YSLEER, per germline. Trimming took 0 bases from V and 5 from J; bases not matched to a gene: 3. This CDR3 has 17 amino acids. CDR3 coding DNA: TGCGCCAGCAGCCAAGAGGACAGGGGGCGCGATAATTCACCCCTCCACTTT. It specifies CASSQEDRGRDNSPLHF.

The DNA of the CDR3 is TGTGCCAGCAGGTACCGGGGCGGGGAGACCCAGTACTTC. It is translated as CASRYRGGETQYF. The gene calls are TRBV5-4 and TRBJ2-5; D may correspond to TRBD1 or TRBD2 (5 bases each). The germline CDR1 and CDR2 sequences are SGHNT and YYREEE (reference sequence). V was trimmed by 5 bases and J by 5 bases, leaving 13 bases between them. The CDR3 totals 13 residues.

The table lists this clone with a count of one. The gene calls are TRBV6-6 and TRBJ2-5, with D tentatively TRBD2 (6 bases). With 0 bases removed from V and 5 bases from J, the gap between germline ends came to 16 bases. The CDR3 loop spans 16 amino acids. Looked up from germline, CDR1 is MNHNY and CDR2 is SVGAGI (reference sequence). CDR3 nucleotide sequence: TGTGCCAGCAGTTACTCAGTGCGGGGTCTGAGGGAGACCCAGTACTTC. Translated, it gives CASSYSVRGLRETQYF.

V gene TRBV4-1 combines with J gene TRBJ2-3; 10 bases line up with TRBD1. The CDR3 covers 16 residues. Germline CDR1 and CDR2: MGHRA and YSYEKL. Trimming removed 3 bases from V and 4 bases from J; junction bases left unmatched: 7. The CDR3 is CASSHPGQGGPDTQYF. CDR3 DNA sequence: TGCGCCAGCAGCCACCCCGGACAGGGGGGGCCAGATACGCAGTATTTT.

The V and J genes are TRBV7-2 and TRBJ2-2; 7 nucleotides line up with TRBD1. The J segment lost 0 bases and the V segment lost 5 bases, leaving 3 bases of the junction unmatched. The CDR3 extends over 15 amino acids. Germline CDR1 and CDR2: SGHTA and FQGNSA. CDR3 nucleotide sequence: TGTGCCAGCAGCCGGACAGGAGCGAACACCGGGGAGCTGTTTTTT. Translating gives CASSRTGANTGELFF. The entire variable domain, with the rest obtained from reference TRBV7-2 and TRBJ2-2, is as follows: GAGVSQSPSNKVTEKGKDVELRCDPISGHTALYWYRQSLGQGLEFLIYFQGNSAPDKSGLPSDRFSAERTGGSVSTLTIQRTQQEDSAVYLCASSRTGANTGELFFGEGSRLTVL.

V usage is TRBV19 and J usage is TRBJ1-5; D is possibly TRBD1 (6 bases). Deletions cut 7 bases from V and 8 bases from J, with 12 bases between. Germline V gene sequence: CDR1 LNHDA, CDR2 SQIVND (reference sequence). The CDR3 covers 12 residues. The CDR3 DNA follows: TGTGCCAGTAACACAGGGTTGGAGCCCCAGCATTTT. This encodes CASNTGLEPQHF.

Concerning this clone: An end of the junction does not agree with germline; a read error may underlie this. This rearrangement joins TRBV7-7 to TRBJ2-1; TRBD2 matches 11 bases. The CDR3 spans 15 residues. CDR1 and CDR2 (germline): SSHAT, FNYEAQ (reference sequence). The CDR3 DNA reads as TGTGCTAGCAGCTTAGCGGGGGGGGACTACAATGAGCAGTTCTTC. Translation gives CASSLAGGDYNEQFF. Full variable domain (remainder filled in from reference TRBV7-7 and TRBJ2-1): GAGVSQSPRYKVTKRGQDVTLRCDPISSHATLYWYQQALGQGPEFLTYFNYEAQPDKSGLPSDRFSAERPEGSISTLTIQRTEQRDSAMYRCASSLAGGDYNEQFFGPGTRLTVL.

This chain connects TRBV10-3 to TRBJ2-5; D is unresolved. Per the germline V gene, CDR1 is ENHRY and CDR2 is SYGVKD. Trimming shortened V by 2 bases and J by 5 bases, and 9 bases separated the two germline ends. The CDR3 loop spans 13 amino acids. CDR3 loop: CAISEELEETQYF. In nucleotides, the CDR3 is TGTGCCATCAGTGAGGAGCTTGAGGAGACCCAGTACTTC.

The chain joins TRBV7-3 to TRBJ1-4, with D uncertain. CDR1 and CDR2 (germline): SGHTA, FQGTGA. The ends were cut back, 7 bases at V and 0 bases at J, with 21 bases in the middle. This CDR3 region has 18 residues. CDR3 sequence: CASTASRERRPTNEKLFF. DNA of the CDR3: TGTGCCAGCACCGCATCCAGAGAGCGCAGACCAACTAATGAAAAACTGTTTTTT. Drawing the rest from reference TRBV7-3 and TRBJ1-4, the complete variable domain is GAGVSQTPSNKVTEKGKYVELRCDPISGHTALYWYRQSLGQGPEFLIYFQGTGAADDSGLPNDRFFAVRPEGSVSTLKIQRTERGDSAVYLCASTASRERRPTNEKLFFGSGTQLSVL.